What follows are 22 T cell receptor beta chains derived from one specimen sequenced in a study of OX40 agonist ivuxolimab in advanced cancers. The protocol was immunoSEQ multiplex PCR, while the TCRdb copy is restricted to in-frame clones and leaves out a portion. The repertoire has roughly 60,000 clones, 86% of them found once; the top ten carry about 2.6%. The sample in question was CD4+ or CD8+ T cells sorted from blood, obtained in a trial of the OX40 agonist ivuxolimab. These receptors all come from an adult with an advanced solid tumor such as melanoma, head and neck, liver or kidney cancer.

J is TRBJ2-5 and V is TRBV11-3; 10 nucleotides line up with TRBD1. CDR1 is SGHNT, CDR2 YENEEA, per germline. V was clipped by 5 bases and J by 9 bases; unmatched bases: 18. The CDR3 is 17 amino acids. CDR3 loop: CASSNPLDRGLWEAQYF. Here the CDR3 DNA reads TGTGCCAGCAGCAACCCCCTTGACAGGGGGCTCTGGGAGGCCCAGTACTTC.

This sequence joins TRBV10-1 and TRBJ2-6, with TRBD2 matching over 8 bases. The CDR3 spans 15 residues. In germline, CDR1 is WNHNN, CDR2 SYGVQD (reference sequence). The V segment lost 5 bases and the J segment 2 bases; nucleotides outside the gene matches: 2. The CDR3 loop is CASSRGGPGANVLTF. The CDR3 DNA is TGCGCCAGCAGTCGGGGGGGCCCTGGGGCCAACGTCCTGACTTTC.

The genes are TRBV7-2 and TRBJ2-1, with D hard to call. The CDR3 runs 14 residues. The ends were cut back, 4 bases at V and 8 bases at J, with 15 bases in the middle. Germline V gives CDR1 SGHTA, CDR2 FQGNSA. DNA of the CDR3: TGTGCCAGCAGCTCTTATAGGCGAGGCGATGAGCAGTTCTTC. Protein sequence: CASSSYRRGDEQFF.

This clone was picked up one time. CDR3 nucleotide sequence: TGTGCCAGCAGCTATAGCCCCGATGAGCAGTTCTTC. Its protein is CASSYSPDEQFF. The chain links TRBV7-9 to TRBJ2-1; no reliable D call. There are 12 residues in the CDR3. CDR1 and CDR2 from the germline V gene are SEHNR and FQNEAQ (reference sequence). V lost 4 bases, J lost 8 bases, and 9 bases lay in between.

The chain joins TRBV27 to TRBJ2-7, with D tentatively TRBD1 (6 bases). With 5 bases removed from V and 3 bases from J, the gap between germline ends came to 14 bases. This CDR3 is built from 14 residues. Looked up from germline, CDR1 is MNHEY and CDR2 is SMNVEV (reference sequence). The CDR3 protein is CASSIQGAIYEQYF. The CDR3 DNA is TGTGCCAGCAGTATACAGGGAGCGATCTACGAGCAGTACTTC.

The gene calls are TRBV2 and TRBJ2-3; D is unresolved. Trimming removed 4 bases from V and 6 bases from J, with 8 bases in between. The CDR3 runs 12 residues. The germline V gene encodes CDR1 SNHLY and CDR2 FYNNEI. The CDR3 loop is CASSVTYDTQYF. CDR3 in DNA: TGTGCCAGCAGTGTAACATATGATACGCAGTATTTT.

The chain uses TRBV7-3 and TRBJ2-1; TRBD2 matches at 11 bases. V was pared by 5 bases and J by 4 bases, with 7 bases of the junction left unmatched. Germline CDR1 is SGHTA and CDR2 is FQGTGA. CDR3 size: 16 residues. CDR3 residues: CASSPQGLAAYNEQFF. DNA for the CDR3: TGTGCCAGCAGCCCCCAGGGACTAGCGGCATACAATGAGCAGTTCTTC.

The rearrangement uses TRBV6-1 and TRBJ1-1; perhaps TRBD1 as D (5 bases). The CDR3 contains 13 residues. Trimming stripped 3 bases from V and 5 bases from J, with 10 bases between. Germline CDR1 MNHNS, CDR2 SASEGT. The CDR3 loop reads CASSEGGWTEAFF. The CDR3 bases are TGTGCCAGCAGTGAGGGGGGTTGGACTGAAGCTTTCTTT.

J is TRBJ1-6 and V is TRBV7-9; 7 positions agree with TRBD1. Germline V gene sequence: CDR1 SEHNR, CDR2 FQNEAQ (reference sequence). This CDR3 has 17 amino acids. V dropped 1 base and J dropped 5; count of bases not matched to a gene: 8. The chain's CDR3 is CASSLVFGQGDNSPLHF. In DNA, the CDR3 is TGTGCCAGCAGCTTAGTTTTTGGGCAGGGGGATAATTCACCCCTCCACTTT.

The V gene is TRBV5-6, the J gene TRBJ2-5; D gene unclear. The germline CDR1 and CDR2 sequences are SGHDT and YYEEEE. Trimming removed 1 base at V and 5 bases at J, with 6 bases between. This CDR3 is built from 12 residues. CDR3 protein: CASSLPRETQYF. The DNA of the CDR3 is TGTGCCAGCAGCTTGCCCAGGGAGACCCAGTACTTC.

The chain recombines TRBV4-2 with TRBJ2-1, with D perhaps assigned TRBD1 or TRBD2 (5 bases each). CDR3 size: 15 residues. Germline V gene sequence: CDR1 LGHNA, CDR2 YNFKEQ. The V gene lost 1 base and the J gene lost 6 bases, with 13 bases spanning the gap. As DNA, the CDR3 is TGTGCCAGCAGCCAAGGTTTGGGGGACCCCAATGAGCAGTTCTTC. Its protein product is CASSQGLGDPNEQFF.

The V call is TRBV5-1, the J call TRBJ2-7, with 7 bases lining up with TRBD1. The CDR3 has 14 residues. In germline, CDR1 is SGHRS, CDR2 YFSETQ. After removal of 9 bases from V and 3 bases from J, the junction contained 12 bases not matched to a gene. CDR3 DNA sequence: TGCGCCACCCGTACCGGACAGGAGAGCTACGAGCAGTACTTC. Its translation is CATRTGQESYEQYF.

The rearrangement links TRBV7-2 to TRBJ1-5; a possible D gene is TRBD1 (5 bases). V dropped 2 bases and J dropped 6 bases, with 11 bases sitting between them. CDR3 length: 14 amino acids. Germline V gene data show CDR1 as SGHTA and CDR2 as FQGNSA. CDR3 DNA sequence: TGTGCCAGCAGCTTAAGGGACCGGGGTCAGCCCCAGCATTTT. It codes for CASSLRDRGQPQHF.

J is TRBJ1-2 and V is TRBV7-8, with 11 bases matching TRBD1. Germline lookup yields CDR1 SGHVS and CDR2 FQNEAQ. There are 13 residues in the CDR3. J gave up 6 bases and V 5 bases, and 2 bases lay outside the gene matches. The DNA of the CDR3 is TGTGCCAGCAGCCGGACAGGGGGCGATGGCTACACCTTC. Protein product: CASSRTGGDGYTF.

This clone occurred a few times. The chain uses TRBV19 and TRBJ2-1; TRBD1 matches 12 bases. The CDR3 extends over 15 amino acids. CDR1 LNHDA and CDR2 SQIVND come from the germline V gene (reference sequence). J gave up 10 bases and V 3 bases, and 7 bases lay outside the gene matches. CDR3 bases: TGTGCCAGTAGTATTCCCGGGACAGGGGGCAGGGAGCAGTTCTTC. Protein product: CASSIPGTGGREQFF.

The genes are TRBV5-1 and TRBJ2-2; D is tentatively TRBD1 or TRBD2 (5 bases each). CDR1 is SGHRS, CDR2 YFSETQ, per germline. V lost 0 bases, J lost 3 bases, and 12 bases lay in between. The CDR3 has 16 amino acids. The CDR3 here is CASSLDTGTYTGELFF. The DNA for the CDR3 is TGCGCCAGCAGCTTGGATACCGGGACCTACACCGGGGAGCTGTTTTTT.

This CDR3 reads CASSLYRDRAYEQYF. The CDR3 DNA reads TGTGCCAGCAGCTTATACCGGGACAGGGCGTACGAGCAGTACTTC. The chain recombines TRBV7-8 with TRBJ2-7, with 9 bases lining up with TRBD1. The trim removed 2 bases at V and 4 bases at J, leaving 6 bases unmatched. The CDR3 spans 15 residues. Germline CDR1 SGHVS, CDR2 FQNEAQ.

The rearrangement links TRBV6-6 to TRBJ2-3, with D perhaps assigned TRBD1 or TRBD2 (6 bases each). From germline, CDR1 is MNHNY and CDR2 SVGAGI (reference sequence). This CDR3 spans 15 amino acids. The V end was cut by 8 bases, the J end by 0 bases, with 15 bases between. CDR3 DNA: TGTGCCAGCCAAGACCGGGGGCAGAGCACAGATACGCAGTATTTT. It yields the protein CASQDRGQSTDTQYF.

The rearrangement uses TRBV5-1 and TRBJ2-2, with 8 bases matching TRBD2. CDR1 and CDR2 (germline): SGHRS, YFSETQ. V lost 4 bases and J lost 0; bases outside the gene matches: 5. This CDR3 region has 16 residues. The CDR3 coding sequence is TGCGCCAGCAGCCAAGGACTAGCCTCGAACACCGGGGAGCTGTTTTTT. This codes for CASSQGLASNTGELFF.

This clone showed up just a few times. The rearrangement links TRBV18 to TRBJ1-6; D is undetermined. Trimming removed 3 bases from V and 11 bases from J, with 17 bases in between. The germline V gene has CDR1 KGHSH and CDR2 LQKENI. The CDR3 runs to 15 residues. CDR3 amino acids: CASSPAREGIPPLHF. For the CDR3, the DNA is TGTGCCAGCTCACCCGCCCGGGAAGGGATCCCACCCCTCCACTTT.

The genes are TRBV11-3 and TRBJ2-5; D is uncertain. The V end was cut by 4 bases, the J end by 3 bases, with 3 bases between. This CDR3 is 11 amino acids long. Per germline, CDR1 SGHNT and CDR2 YENEEA. The CDR3, as DNA: TGTGCCAGCAGCTACGAAGAGACCCAGTACTTC. This translates into CASSYEETQYF.

The V gene is TRBV7-2, the J gene TRBJ2-7; a possible D gene is TRBD1 (6 bases). V lost 5 bases to trimming and J lost 1 base, with 12 bases between them. Germline CDR1 reads SGHTA; CDR2 reads FQGNSA. The CDR3 is 14 residues long. The CDR3 loop reads CASSLDSLSYEQYF. The CDR3 DNA reads TGTGCCAGCAGCCTGGACAGTCTTTCCTACGAGCAGTACTTC.